This T cell receptor (beta chain) was recovered during a study of immune evolution from preneoplasia to lung adenocarcinoma. Method: immunoSEQ multiplex PCR; TCRdb's copy keeps in-frame clones and lacks some. The table includes several thousand clones, 88% detected once. Germline assignment: CDR1 SGDLS and CDR2 YYNGEE. The J segment lost 5 bases and the V segment lost 4 bases, leaving 9 bases of the junction unmatched. The CDR3 runs to 16 residues. The sequencing input was FFPE atypical adenomatous hyperplasia tissue from the lung. As to subset: atypical adenomatous hyperplasia (AAH), lung preneoplasia. V and J are TRBV9 and TRBJ2-3, with TRBD1 identical over 11 bases. This receptor was obtained from a person between 70 and 80 years old with lung adenocarcinoma. This chain's CDR3 is CASSFSGTGGRDTQYF. The CDR3 coding sequence is TGTGCCAGCAGCTTTTCCGGGACAGGGGGGAGAGATACGCAGTATTTT.